This T cell receptor (beta chain) was sequenced during a study of shared clonotypes between healthy human individuals. On sorted subsets, replicate PCRs used about 200 ng DNA, or about 30,000 T cell genomes. Measured with immunoSEQ multiplex PCR; TCRdb has only the in-frame clones, and not every one. The repertoire includes about 2 million clones, roughly 94% of them detected once, and approximately 0.13% sits in the top ten. The study's findings and limits: An anticipated effect of sequencing depth on clonotype sharing among donors was recognized.

As concerns this clone: What it binds is not known.

With 3 bases removed from V and 5 bases from J, the gap between germline ends came to 10 bases. This CDR3 region has 13 residues. Germline V gene lookup returns CDR1 MNHNS and CDR2 SASEGT. A CD45RA-negative memory subset and a CD45RA+ naive subset were separated from the CD4+ cells. What was sequenced was naive CD4+ T cells sorted from blood. Subset defined: CD45RA+ positively selected. The genes are TRBV6-1 and TRBJ2-5; perhaps TRBD2 as D (7 bases). The clonotype comes from a man between 18 and 35 years old in good health. In DNA form, the CDR3 reads TGTGCCAGCAGTGATAGGGGGGGGGAGACCCAGTACTTC. This encodes CASSDRGGETQYF.